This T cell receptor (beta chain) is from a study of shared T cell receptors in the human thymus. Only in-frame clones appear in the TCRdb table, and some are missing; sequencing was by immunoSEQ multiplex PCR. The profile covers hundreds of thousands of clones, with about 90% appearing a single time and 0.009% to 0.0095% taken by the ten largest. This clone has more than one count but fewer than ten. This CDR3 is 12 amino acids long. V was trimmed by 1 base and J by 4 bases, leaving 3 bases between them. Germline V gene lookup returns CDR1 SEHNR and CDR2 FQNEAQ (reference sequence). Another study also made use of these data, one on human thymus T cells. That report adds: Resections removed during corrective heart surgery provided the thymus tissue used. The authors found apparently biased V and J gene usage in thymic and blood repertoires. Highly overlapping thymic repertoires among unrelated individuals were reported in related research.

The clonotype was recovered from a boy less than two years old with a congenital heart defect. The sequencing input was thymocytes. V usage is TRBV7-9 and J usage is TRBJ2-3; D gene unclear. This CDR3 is CASSLGADTQYF. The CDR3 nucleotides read TGTGCCAGCAGCTTAGGAGCAGATACGCAGTATTTT.